The source of this T cell receptor (beta chain) is a study of cytomegalovirus exposure and HLA in healthy donors. PCR primers comprised 60 Vbeta and 13 Jbeta primers. Profiling relied on immunoSEQ multiplex PCR, and the TCRdb table lists in-frame clones only, not all of them. The table has about 170,000 clones, around 80% seen once. V lost 4 bases and J lost 1; bases outside the gene matches: 9. Germline V gene lookup returns CDR1 SGHTA and CDR2 FQGNSA. The CDR3 is 17 residues long. This TCR derives from a man younger than 45 in good health and CMV-seropositive. Material for sequencing was PBMCs. The V call is TRBV7-2, the J call TRBJ2-1; 8 bases are a match to TRBD2. Here the CDR3 reads CASSWGGGGRSYNEQFF. The CDR3 nucleotides read TGTGCCAGCAGCTGGGGTGGCGGCGGGAGGTCCTACAATGAGCAGTTCTTC.